The clone carrying this TCR beta chain has just a few counts. Deletions cut 2 bases from V and 0 bases from J, with 5 bases between. The CDR3 runs to 15 residues. Germline CDR1 reads KGHSH; CDR2 reads LQKENI. This specimen comes from a study of beta chain features in type 1 diabetes. Turning to the study itself: Patients did not differ from healthy donors in age, gender or cell yield.

Isolated RNA was reverse transcribed in full, so expressed TCRB transcripts were sequenced. Using immunoSEQ multiplex PCR, the repertoire was profiled, and TCRdb retains in-frame clones only, with some absent. The top ten clones hold roughly 2% of a sample with 150,000 to 190,000 clones, 8.5% to 14% of them seen once. Sequenced input: central memory CD4+ T cells from blood. This clonotype was sampled from a man between 18 and 29 years old in good health. The rearrangement uses TRBV18 and TRBJ2-6; no clear D. CDR3 nucleotides: TGTGCCAGCTCACCATCCCGCTCTGGGGCCAACGTCCTGACTTTC. This sequence encodes CASSPSRSGANVLTF.